The 20 T cell receptor beta chains below come from one sample, sequenced in a study of cytomegalovirus exposure and HLA in healthy donors. PCR primers comprised 60 Vbeta and 13 Jbeta primers. The repertoire was sequenced with immunoSEQ multiplex PCR; TCRdb's copy has only in-frame clones and lacks some. Here the sample spans around 220,000 clones, approximately 80% being singletons. Sequencing was carried out using PBMCs. The receptors come from a girl aged 5-17 years in good health and CMV-seronegative.

This chain connects TRBV19 to TRBJ2-7, with TRBD1 matching over 7 bases. The V segment lost 6 bases and the J segment 3 bases; nucleotides outside the gene matches: 11. CDR1 and CDR2 (germline): LNHDA, SQIVND (reference sequence). There are 15 residues in the CDR3. The CDR3 loop is CASRGTAQSHYEQYF. As DNA, the CDR3 is TGTGCCAGTAGGGGGACAGCCCAGTCCCACTACGAGCAGTACTTC.

The V gene is TRBV27, the J gene TRBJ1-1; no clear D. The germline gives CDR1 MNHEY, CDR2 SMNVEV (reference sequence). V was cut by 6 bases and J by 0 bases, with 8 bases left in between. CDR3 length: 13 amino acids. CDR3 DNA sequence: TGTGCCAGCAGCCTAAATATGAACACTGAAGCTTTCTTT. This gives the protein CASSLNMNTEAFF.

The chain has TRBV5-1 and TRBJ1-1, with 9 bases identical to TRBD1. Trimming at V came to 4 bases and at J to 0 bases, leaving 13 bases not matched to a gene. The CDR3 extends over 18 amino acids. Per the germline V gene, CDR1 is SGHRS and CDR2 is YFSETQ. The CDR3 is CASSVEGQGTKVNTEAFF. CDR3 nucleotide sequence: TGCGCCAGCAGCGTCGAAGGACAGGGGACAAAGGTGAACACTGAAGCTTTCTTT.

The V call is TRBV6-5, the J call TRBJ2-7, with D tentatively TRBD1 (6 bases). Germline CDR1 is MNHEY and CDR2 is SVGAGI. The CDR3 runs to 13 residues. V shed 2 bases and J shed 3 bases, with 8 bases lying between them. The DNA for the CDR3 is TGTGCCAGCAGTTACAAGGGGGTCTACGAGCAGTACTTC. Its translation: CASSYKGVYEQYF.

The rearrangement links TRBV7-9 to TRBJ2-3; 10 bases fit TRBD2. The germline V gene has CDR1 SEHNR and CDR2 FQNEAQ (reference sequence). V lost 2 bases, J lost 4 bases, and 6 bases stayed unmatched. The CDR3 extends over 16 amino acids. CDR3 sequence reads: CASSLLQRGGADTQYF. CDR3 bases: TGTGCCAGCAGCTTACTGCAGCGGGGGGGCGCAGATACGCAGTATTTT.

The gene calls are TRBV11-2 and TRBJ1-5, with 7 bases lining up with TRBD1. CDR3 length: 14 residues. The germline gives CDR1 SGHAT, CDR2 FQNNGV. The trim removed 8 bases at V and 2 bases at J, leaving 6 bases unmatched. The CDR3 DNA sequence: TGTGCCAGCGAAGGGACAGTAGGCAATCAGCCCCAGCATTTT. Protein: CASEGTVGNQPQHF. Complete variable domain (other parts from reference TRBV11-2 and TRBJ1-5): EAGVAQSPRYKIIEKRQSVAFWCNPISGHATLYWYQQILGQGPKLLIQFQNNGVVDDSQLPKDRFSAERLKGVDSTLKIQPAKLEDSAVYLCASEGTVGNQPQHFGDGTRLSIL.

V gene TRBV7-2 combines with J gene TRBJ2-5, with D unresolved. This CDR3 is built from 15 residues. Deletions cut 1 base from V and 2 bases from J, with 11 bases between. CDR1 and CDR2 from the germline V gene are SGHTA and FQGNSA. The chain's CDR3 is CASSLEWANQETQYF. CDR3 coding DNA: TGTGCCAGCAGCTTAGAATGGGCTAATCAAGAGACCCAGTACTTC.

The rearrangement links TRBV6-1 to TRBJ1-2; maybe TRBD1 (5 bases). This CDR3 is built from 13 residues. The germline gives CDR1 MNHNS, CDR2 SASEGT. Trimming shortened V by 6 bases and J by 4 bases, and 12 bases separated the two germline ends. CDR3: CASSIRATYGYTF. CDR3 DNA sequence: TGTGCCAGCAGCATCAGGGCAACCTATGGCTACACCTTC.

The chain recombines TRBV18 with TRBJ1-2; D possibly corresponds to TRBD1 (5 bases). This CDR3 region has 14 residues. From germline, CDR1 is KGHSH and CDR2 LQKENI. Trimming cost V 2 bases and J 4 bases, with 11 bases left between them. CDR3 region: CASSPDREVYGYTF. For the CDR3, the DNA is TGTGCCAGCTCACCAGACAGAGAGGTCTATGGCTACACCTTC.

The rearrangement links TRBV28 to TRBJ1-4; no firm D call. CDR3 length equals 15 residues. V was pared by 5 bases and J by 8 bases, with 18 bases between. The germline V gene has CDR1 MDHEN and CDR2 SYDVKM. The CDR3 loop is CASSGPVRGGEKLFF. The CDR3 DNA sequence: TGTGCCAGCAGTGGTCCCGTCCGAGGTGGAGAAAAACTGTTTTTT.

The chain joins TRBV11-2 to TRBJ2-2; 8 bases map to TRBD2. From germline, CDR1 is SGHAT and CDR2 FQNNGV. Trimming removed 1 base from V and 8 bases from J; junction bases left unmatched: 9. The CDR3 has 16 amino acids. CDR3 sequence: CASSLAGGGSAGELFF. The CDR3 DNA is TGTGCCAGCAGCTTAGCGGGCGGGGGGTCCGCAGGGGAGCTGTTTTTT.

The genes are TRBV6-5 and TRBJ1-1; weak D call: TRBD1 (6 bases). The CDR3 has 13 amino acids. The germline V gene has CDR1 MNHEY and CDR2 SVGAGI. V was shortened by 0 bases and J by 6 bases, with 8 bases between the two germline ends. CDR3 DNA sequence: TGTGCCAGCAGTTACTCGGGGGGGCCTGAAGCTTTCTTT. Encoded protein: CASSYSGGPEAFF.

This chain links TRBV28 with TRBJ1-4, with D possibly matching TRBD1 (6 bases). V was cut by 8 bases and J by 5 bases, with 12 bases left in between. The germline V gene has CDR1 MDHEN and CDR2 SYDVKM. The CDR3 length is 13 residues. CDR3 sequence: CASVNQGNEKLFF. DNA of the CDR3: TGTGCCAGCGTGAATCAGGGGAATGAAAAACTGTTTTTT. Looking up the rest from reference TRBV28 and TRBJ1-4 gives the full variable domain: DVKVTQSSRYLVKRTGEKVFLECVQDMDHENMFWYRQDPGLGLRLIYFSYDVKMKEKGDIPEGYSVSREKKERFSLILESASTNQTSMYLCASVNQGNEKLFFGSGTQLSVL.

J is TRBJ2-1 and V is TRBV7-3; 7 bases fit TRBD1. The CDR3 has 12 residues. Germline lookup yields CDR1 SGHTA and CDR2 FQGTGA. V lost 4 bases, J lost 12 bases, and 6 bases stayed unmatched. The CDR3 loop reads CASSSQGLGQFF. The CDR3, as DNA: TGTGCCAGCAGCTCACAGGGGTTGGGGCAGTTCTTC.

The chain recombines TRBV11-1 with TRBJ2-2, with 9 positions matching TRBD2. Germline CDR1 reads SGHAT; CDR2 reads FQDESV (reference sequence). This CDR3 region has 15 residues. The junction had 5 bases not matched to a gene; V was cut back by 5 bases and J by 4 bases. CDR3 residues: CASSGLAGITGELFF. DNA for the CDR3: TGTGCCAGCAGCGGTCTAGCGGGGATCACCGGGGAGCTGTTTTTT.

This clone was observed a handful of times. The genes are TRBV5-4 and TRBJ1-4; TRBD1 aligns across 8 bases. Germline CDR1 is SGHNT and CDR2 is YYREEE (reference sequence). The CDR3 runs to 15 residues. Trimming removed 4 bases from V and 4 bases from J; junction bases left unmatched: 6. The CDR3 DNA follows: TGTGCCAGCAGCGTAACGGGACAGGATAATGAAAAACTGTTTTTT. It yields the protein CASSVTGQDNEKLFF.

The chain has TRBV7-9 and TRBJ1-2; D is perhaps TRBD1 (6 bases). Trimming removed 5 bases at V and 9 bases at J, with 19 bases between. Germline CDR1 SEHNR, CDR2 FQNEAQ (reference sequence). This CDR3 comprises 14 residues. The CDR3 sequence is CASSPTQGRVSYTF. The CDR3 DNA reads as TGTGCCAGCAGCCCGACCCAGGGGCGAGTAAGCTACACCTTC.

The J gene is TRBJ1-3, the V gene TRBV28, with 8 bases fitting TRBD1. V trimming: 8 bases; J trimming: 2 bases; junction bases outside the gene matches: 8. CDR3 size: 15 residues. Germline loops: CDR1 MDHEN, CDR2 SYDVKM. In DNA, the CDR3 is TGTGCCAGCTCCCAACGGACAGGGACTGGAAACACCATATATTTT. It codes for CASSQRTGTGNTIYF.

V gene TRBV6-6 combines with J gene TRBJ1-2; TRBD1 matches 9 bases. The CDR3 covers 15 residues. V lost 7 bases and J lost 4; bases outside the gene matches: 10. The germline gives CDR1 MNHNY, CDR2 SVGAGI (reference sequence). The CDR3 DNA follows: TGTGCCAGCACCCCGACAGGGGGAACCCTCTATGGCTACACCTTC. Amino acid sequence: CASTPTGGTLYGYTF.

V is TRBV18 and J is TRBJ2-3; 7 bases align to TRBD2. Trimming took 8 bases from V and 0 from J; bases not matched to a gene: 11. The CDR3 has 16 residues. Germline assignment: CDR1 KGHSH and CDR2 LQKENI. For the CDR3, the DNA is TGTGCCAGCGCGGGAGACGGGGGAGTCAGCACAGATACGCAGTATTTT. It yields the protein CASAGDGGVSTDTQYF.